This entry is about one T cell receptor (beta chain). This sample stems from a study of blood T cell repertoires in COVID-19. Germline-derived CDR1 and CDR2 are KGHSH and LQKENI. V lost 1 base and J lost 1, with 10 bases in between. This CDR3 is 15 amino acids long. The protocol was immunoSEQ multiplex PCR, while the TCRdb copy is restricted to in-frame clones and leaves out a portion. Found here are some 250,000 clones, roughly 76% of them singletons; the top ten hold roughly 8%. This TCR came from a woman aged 80 or older with COVID-19, enrolled during active disease. The chain carries TRBV18 and TRBJ1-2, with D hard to call. The sample comprised peripheral blood. CDR3 sequence reads: CASSPQSGFNYGYTF. In nucleotides, the CDR3 is TGTGCCAGCTCACCACAGTCAGGCTTTAACTATGGCTACACCTTC.